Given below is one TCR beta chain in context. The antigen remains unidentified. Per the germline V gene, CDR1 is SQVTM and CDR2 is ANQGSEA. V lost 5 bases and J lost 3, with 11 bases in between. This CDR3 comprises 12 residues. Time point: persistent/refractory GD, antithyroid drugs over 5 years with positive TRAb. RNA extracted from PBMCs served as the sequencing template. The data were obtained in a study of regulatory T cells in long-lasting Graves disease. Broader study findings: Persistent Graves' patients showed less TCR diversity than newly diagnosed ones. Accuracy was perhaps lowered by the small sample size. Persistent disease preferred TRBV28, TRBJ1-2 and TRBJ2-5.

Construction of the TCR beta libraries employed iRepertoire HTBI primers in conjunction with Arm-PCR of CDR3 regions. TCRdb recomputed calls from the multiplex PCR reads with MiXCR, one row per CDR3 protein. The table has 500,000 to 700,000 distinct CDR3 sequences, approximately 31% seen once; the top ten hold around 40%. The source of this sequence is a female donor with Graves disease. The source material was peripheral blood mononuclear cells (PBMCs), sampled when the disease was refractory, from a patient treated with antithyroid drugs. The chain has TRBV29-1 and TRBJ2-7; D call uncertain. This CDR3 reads CSVRINGYEQYF. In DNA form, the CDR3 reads TGCAGCGTTCGGATCAACGGCTACGAGCAGTACTTC.